Below, 27 T cell receptor beta chains from the same sample are listed, as sequenced in a study of somatic mutations in cytotoxic T cells in rheumatoid arthritis. Profiling relied on immunoSEQ multiplex PCR, and the TCRdb table lists in-frame clones only, not all of them. The sample includes some 38,000 clones, roughly four fifths seen only once; the top ten take about 3.2%. Sequencing was done on a sample of CD8+ T cells sorted from blood. Source of these receptors: a man aged 40-49 years in good health.

This chain links TRBV5-8 with TRBJ1-3; 7 bases align to TRBD1. J was trimmed by 8 bases and V by 4 bases; bases with no gene match: 9. The length of the CDR3 is 14 residues. Per germline, CDR1 SGHTS and CDR2 YDEGEE. CDR3 sequence reads: CASSHGQEGDTIYF. Written as DNA, the CDR3 is TGTGCCAGCAGCCACGGACAGGAGGGGGACACCATATATTTT.

The chain carries TRBV27 and TRBJ2-5; TRBD1 might be the D (6 bases). Looked up from germline, CDR1 is MNHEY and CDR2 is SMNVEV (reference sequence). The V end was cut by 1 base, the J end by 1 base, with 16 bases between. CDR3 size: 17 residues. CDR3: CASSLYTAGAVQETQYF. CDR3 coding DNA: TGTGCCAGCAGTTTATATACAGCAGGGGCGGTCCAAGAGACCCAGTACTTC.

This clone has only a few counts. The V call is TRBV11-2, the J call TRBJ1-1, with a possible D match to TRBD1 (6 bases). Germline V gives CDR1 SGHAT, CDR2 FQNNGV. The CDR3 is 13 residues long. The V end lost 8 bases, the J end lost 1 base, and 11 bases lay between the germline ends. CDR3 region: CASQTGQNTEAFF. CDR3 sequence (DNA): TGTGCCAGCCAGACAGGCCAGAACACTGAAGCTTTCTTT.

The V call is TRBV28, the J call TRBJ2-7, with TRBD1 matching 7 bases. V shed 5 bases and J 2 bases; nucleotides not matched to a gene: 9. CDR3 length: 15 amino acids. Germline CDR1 and CDR2: MDHEN and SYDVKM. The CDR3 sequence: CASSVTGALTYEQYF. CDR3 nucleotides: TGTGCCAGCAGTGTAACAGGGGCCTTAACCTACGAGCAGTACTTC. The variable domain in full, with the rest retrieved from reference TRBV28 and TRBJ2-7, is DVKVTQSSRYLVKRTGEKVFLECVQDMDHENMFWYRQDPGLGLRLIYFSYDVKMKEKGDIPEGYSVSREKKERFSLILESASTNQTSMYLCASSVTGALTYEQYFGPGTRLTVT.

This chain uses TRBV28 with TRBJ1-2; D may be TRBD1 (6 bases). Deletions cut 5 bases from V and 2 bases from J, with 15 bases between. Germline V gene lookup returns CDR1 MDHEN and CDR2 SYDVKM. CDR3 size: 15 residues. Written as DNA, the CDR3 is TGTGCCAGCAGTATGACCAGGGGCGCAAACTATGGCTACACCTTC. Encoded protein: CASSMTRGANYGYTF.

The chain employs TRBV7-6 and TRBJ2-3; weak D call: TRBD2 (5 bases). V was shortened by 3 bases and J by 0 bases, with 16 bases between the two germline ends. The CDR3 loop spans 17 amino acids. Germline assignment: CDR1 SGHVS and CDR2 FNYEAQ. The CDR3 protein is CASSLDEGSTSTDTQYF. CDR3 DNA: TGTGCCAGCAGCTTGGATGAGGGCTCAACTAGCACAGATACGCAGTATTTT.

The chain recombines TRBV27 with TRBJ1-5; 7 bases are a match to TRBD1. Germline V CDR1 and CDR2: MNHEY, SMNVEV (reference sequence). This CDR3 comprises 14 residues. V was clipped by 2 bases and J by 7 bases; unmatched bases: 5. The CDR3 DNA follows: TGTGCCAGCAGTTTAGGGACAGAAACGCAGCCCCAGCATTTT. The encoded protein is CASSLGTETQPQHF.

This rearrangement joins TRBV10-3 to TRBJ2-7, with D unresolved. V was cut by 4 bases and J by 3 bases, with 10 bases left in between. CDR1 ENHRY and CDR2 SYGVKD come from the germline V gene. The CDR3 extends over 13 amino acids. The CDR3 DNA is TGTGCCATCAGTGCTCCAGGAATCTACGAGCAGTACTTC. Its translation: CAISAPGIYEQYF.

The chain is built from TRBV21-1 and TRBJ2-1; TRBD2 reflects the table's D call only, with no check against the DNA. TRBV21-1 is a pseudogene locus. The CDR3 covers 17 residues. This CDR3 is CASSRGSRERISNEQFF. CDR3 sequence (DNA): TGTGCCAGCAGCAGGGGGTCGCGGGAGCGAATCTCCAATGAGCAGTTCTTC.

This clone is a singleton in its sample. The V call is TRBV7-8, the J call TRBJ2-6; D gene unclear. The CDR3 spans 15 residues. Germline V gives CDR1 SGHVS, CDR2 FQNEAQ. V gave up 3 bases and J gave up 1 base, with 7 bases separating them. CDR3 coding DNA: TGTGCCAGCAGCTTCGGTGTTTCTGGGGCCAACGTCCTGACTTTC. Amino acid sequence: CASSFGVSGANVLTF.

V usage is TRBV7-6 and J usage is TRBJ2-1, with 10 bases that match TRBD1. The CDR3 has 15 amino acids. Germline CDR1 SGHVS, CDR2 FNYEAQ. V trimming: 5 bases; J trimming: 7 bases; junction bases outside the gene matches: 8. The CDR3 loop is CASSPGTGEGNEQFF. The DNA of the CDR3 is TGTGCCAGCAGCCCAGGGACAGGGGAGGGGAATGAGCAGTTCTTC.

This rearrangement joins TRBV27 to TRBJ2-7; D not certain. Per germline, CDR1 MNHEY and CDR2 SMNVEV (reference sequence). The CDR3 is made up of 13 amino acids. The V gene lost 2 bases and the J gene lost 3 bases, with 8 bases spanning the gap. CDR3: CASSLAQDYEQYF. The CDR3 DNA follows: TGTGCCAGCAGTTTAGCACAAGACTACGAGCAGTACTTC.

The rearrangement links TRBV10-3 to TRBJ2-3; 11 nucleotides match TRBD2. Germline V gene lookup returns CDR1 ENHRY and CDR2 SYGVKD. The CDR3 is made up of 17 amino acids. The junction had 8 bases not matched to a gene; V was cut back by 6 bases and J by 0 bases. CDR3 nucleotides: TGTGCCATCAGGCCGGGACTAGCGGAACCTAGCACAGATACGCAGTATTTT. This codes for CAIRPGLAEPSTDTQYF.

As for this clone: A junction boundary mismatches the germline segment, possibly from a read error. This chain connects TRBV4-1 to TRBJ2-7; TRBD2 matches 7 bases. Germline-derived CDR1 and CDR2 are MGHRA and YSYEKL. The CDR3 spans 15 residues. The CDR3 reads CASRQGPGLAYEQYF. CDR3 coding DNA: TGCGCCAGCAGACAAGGTCCCGGACTAGCCTACGAGCAGTACTTC.

This chain connects TRBV5-1 to TRBJ2-7, with D perhaps matching TRBD1 (6 bases). Germline V lookup: CDR1 SGHRS, CDR2 YFSETQ. V gave up 4 bases and J gave up 2 bases, with 13 bases separating them. This CDR3 is 14 amino acids long. CDR3 in DNA: TGCGCCAGCAGCCCCCGGGACATAGCCTACGAGCAGTACTTC. Protein: CASSPRDIAYEQYF.

The chain employs TRBV28 and TRBJ2-3; D ambiguous. V was shortened by 6 bases and J by 4 bases, with 20 bases between the two germline ends. Germline lookup yields CDR1 MDHEN and CDR2 SYDVKM. The CDR3 is 16 amino acids. The DNA for the CDR3 is TGTGCCAGCAGCTCCTTAGGGCCCCTGACCGCAGATACGCAGTATTTT. It translates to CASSSLGPLTADTQYF.

This chain connects TRBV6-1 to TRBJ2-7, with no clear D. This CDR3 region has 12 residues. Germline V gene sequence: CDR1 MNHNS, CDR2 SASEGT. Trimming took 3 bases from V and 7 from J, leaving 10 bases between them. CDR3 coding DNA: TGTGCCAGCAGTGACCAGACCTGGGAGCAGTACTTC. It codes for CASSDQTWEQYF.

This chain links TRBV30 with TRBJ2-7; tentatively, D is TRBD2 (6 bases). Germline assignment: CDR1 GTSNPN and CDR2 SVGIG (reference sequence). The CDR3 is 12 amino acids. The V and J ends lost 1 base and 6 bases respectively, with 10 bases between them. The CDR3 loop is CAWSGGGGEQYF. In DNA form, the CDR3 reads TGTGCCTGGAGTGGGGGAGGAGGCGAGCAGTACTTC.

Here the CDR3 DNA reads TGTGCCAGTAGTAGGTCGCTAGCGGGAGCCAGCACAGATACGCAGTATTTT. It translates to CASSRSLAGASTDTQYF. The chain couples TRBV19 to TRBJ2-3, with TRBD2 matching over 10 bases. Germline CDR1 and CDR2: LNHDA and SQIVND (reference sequence). This CDR3 is built from 17 residues. Losses at the gene ends were 4 bases for V and 0 bases for J; bases not matched to a gene: 7.

This clone was observed a single time. V gene TRBV29-1 combines with J gene TRBJ2-7, with 7 bases lining up with TRBD1. Trimming took 7 bases from V and 1 from J; bases not matched to a gene: 4. The CDR3 loop spans 12 amino acids. The V gene's germline CDR1 is SQVTM and CDR2 ANQGSEA. The chain's CDR3 is CSGGTASYEQYF. DNA of the CDR3: TGCAGCGGTGGGACAGCTTCCTACGAGCAGTACTTC.

The V and J genes are TRBV28 and TRBJ1-2; maybe TRBD1 (5 bases). The CDR3 runs to 13 residues. V lost 3 bases and J lost 7, with 12 bases in between. Looked up from germline, CDR1 is MDHEN and CDR2 is SYDVKM. This CDR3 reads CASSLGGAAGYTF. The CDR3, as DNA: TGTGCCAGCAGTTTGGGAGGGGCCGCTGGCTACACCTTC.

V and J are TRBV4-1 and TRBJ1-5; D is unresolved. The V gene lost 2 bases and the J gene lost 4 bases, with 6 bases spanning the gap. This CDR3 contains 13 residues. Germline loops: CDR1 MGHRA, CDR2 YSYEKL. The CDR3 here is CASSQTGNQPQHF. CDR3 nucleotides: TGCGCCAGCAGCCAAACGGGGAATCAGCCCCAGCATTTT.

The chain recombines TRBV7-9 with TRBJ1-5; weak D call: TRBD1 (5 bases). The V gene's germline CDR1 is SEHNR and CDR2 FQNEAQ (reference sequence). The CDR3 consists of 15 residues. Trimming shortened V by 1 base and J by 0 bases, and 7 bases separated the two germline ends. The CDR3 sequence is CASSLGQNSNQPQHF. The CDR3 DNA follows: TGTGCCAGCAGCTTAGGACAGAATAGCAATCAGCCCCAGCATTTT.

This rearrangement joins TRBV9 to TRBJ1-5, with D uncertain. The CDR3 has 14 amino acids. The V end lost 0 bases, the J end lost 0 bases, and 4 bases lay between the germline ends. CDR1 SGDLS and CDR2 YYNGEE come from the germline V gene. The CDR3 sequence: CASSVEGSNQPQHF. The CDR3 nucleotides are TGTGCCAGCAGCGTAGAGGGTAGCAATCAGCCCCAGCATTTT. The variable domain in full, completed from reference TRBV9 and TRBJ1-5, reads DSGVTQTPKHLITATGQRVTLRCSPRSGDLSVYWYQQSLDQGLQFLIQYYNGEERAKGNILERFSAQQFPDLHSELNLSSLELGDSALYFCASSVEGSNQPQHFGDGTRLSIL.

A few counts support this clone. The V gene is TRBV6-4, the J gene TRBJ2-1, with 10 bases that match TRBD2. With 5 bases clipped from V and 3 bases from J, the junction kept 4 bases outside the gene matches. The CDR3 is 15 residues long. CDR1 and CDR2 (germline): MRHNA, SNTAGT. The chain's CDR3 is CASSSGTSDYNEQFF. The CDR3 region has the DNA TGTGCCAGCAGTTCCGGGACTAGCGACTACAATGAGCAGTTCTTC.

This chain links TRBV10-1 with TRBJ2-1; D gene unclear. V lost 2 bases, J lost 3 bases, and 5 bases lay in between. Germline loops: CDR1 WNHNN, CDR2 SYGVQD (reference sequence). The CDR3 has 13 residues. CDR3 region: CASSEALYNEQFF. The CDR3 coding sequence is TGCGCCAGCAGTGAGGCCCTCTACAATGAGCAGTTCTTC.

V usage is TRBV11-2 and J usage is TRBJ2-7; 12 bases fit TRBD2. The CDR3 totals 15 residues. Germline loops: CDR1 SGHAT, CDR2 FQNNGV. Germline trimming cut 5 bases from V and 2 bases from J; bases unmatched to any gene: 4. The DNA for the CDR3 is TGTGCCAGCAGCCGGGGACTAGCGGGCGCCTACGAGCAGTACTTC. Residues: CASSRGLAGAYEQYF.